Each of the 26 T cell receptor beta chains below was sequenced from the same sample in a study of Graves' ophthalmopathy and Graves' hyperthyroidism. RNA served as the template for amplifying TCR beta CDR3 regions. Second-round multiplex PCR came after a first-round RT-PCR that employed HTBI primers. TCRdb recomputed calls from the multiplex PCR reads with MiXCR, one row per CDR3 protein. The sample yields roughly 480,000 distinct CDR3 sequences, 13% to 15% seen once. Input material: blood. The receptors stem from a woman aged 25 to 39 with Graves' ophthalmopathy.

Ten or more counts support this clonotype. This chain joins TRBV24-1 and TRBJ1-5; D remains ambiguous. CDR3 size: 17 residues. Looked up from germline, CDR1 is KGHDR and CDR2 is SFDVKD. Trimming removed 3 bases at V and 4 bases at J, with 18 bases between. Here the CDR3 reads CATSDAMADAWNQPQHF. The CDR3 DNA follows: TGTGCCACCAGTGATGCCATGGCGGACGCCTGGAATCAGCCCCAGCATTTT.

This clonotype has just one count. This may stem from a read error, because a much larger clone lies one nucleotide away. The rearrangement links TRBV20-1 to TRBJ2-7, with 9 positions matching TRBD2. Germline CDR1 reads DFQATT; CDR2 reads SNEGSKA (reference sequence). There are 14 residues in the CDR3. CDR3 amino acids: CSANLAGIAYEQCF. The CDR3 nucleotides read TGCAGTGCCAATCTAGCGGGGATCGCCTACGAGCAGTGCTTC.

Written as DNA, the CDR3 is TGTGCCAGCAGAGAGCAGTACGAGCAGTACTTC. Amino acid sequence: CASREQYEQYF. The genes are TRBV12-3 or TRBV12-4 and TRBJ2-7; D unclear. The CDR3 has 11 amino acids. Between the trimmed V and J ends, which lost 6 bases and 4 bases, there was a span of 7 bases.

Many counts were recorded for this clonotype. The genes are TRBV11-3 and TRBJ2-2; 8 nucleotides align to TRBD1. The CDR3 is made up of 19 amino acids. Unmatched junction bases numbered 15, after V lost 2 bases and J lost 4 bases. CDR1 is SGHNT and CDR2 is YENEEA in the germline V gene. The chain's CDR3 is CASSLRKKFPGQGTGELFF. In DNA form, the CDR3 reads TGTGCCAGCAGCTTACGGAAAAAGTTCCCCGGACAGGGCACCGGGGAGCTGTTTTTT.

This clonotype was seen ten or more times. The chain joins TRBV6-1 to TRBJ1-2; no firm D call. Trimming stripped 6 bases from V and 4 bases from J, with 12 bases between. CDR1 is MNHNS and CDR2 is SASEGT in the germline V gene. CDR3 length equals 13 residues. The chain's CDR3 is CASRPDGRYGYTF. The CDR3 coding sequence is TGTGCCAGCAGGCCGGACGGACGCTATGGCTACACCTTC.

The sample holds many counts of this clonotype. This chain connects TRBV25-1 to TRBJ2-4; D not certain. Trimming shortened V by 1 base and J by 10 bases, and 17 bases separated the two germline ends. This CDR3 has 15 residues. Germline V gene sequence: CDR1 MGHDK, CDR2 SYGVNS. CDR3 sequence (DNA): TGTGCCAGCAGTGAATCTTTGTCCCCTCACAGTATTCAGTACTTC. Translation gives CASSESLSPHSIQYF.

The table lists this clonotype with many counts. The chain uses TRBV12-3 or TRBV12-4 and TRBJ2-5; D possibly uses TRBD1 or TRBD2 (5 bases each). The CDR3 is 15 residues long. V was pared by 7 bases and J by 5 bases, with 20 bases between. The CDR3 loop is CASNPTRGQEETQYF. The CDR3 DNA reads as TGTGCCAGCAATCCGACGAGGGGCCAGGAGGAGACCCAGTACTTC.

This chain links TRBV6-5 with TRBJ1-1; D perhaps matches TRBD1 (6 bases). Germline-derived CDR1 and CDR2 are MNHEY and SVGAGI. Between the trimmed V and J ends, which lost 5 bases and 4 bases, there was a span of 14 bases. The CDR3 has 14 amino acids. This CDR3 is CASSTAGVFTEAFF. Here the CDR3 DNA reads TGTGCCAGCAGTACTGCAGGGGTTTTCACTGAAGCTTTCTTT.

The genes are TRBV14 and TRBJ1-1; D may be TRBD1 (5 bases). The CDR3 runs 16 residues. Germline CDR1 SGHDN, CDR2 FVKESK. The ends were cut back, 5 bases at V and 0 bases at J, with 16 bases in the middle. CDR3 sequence (DNA): TGTGCCAGCAGCTTCCGGGACGTAAGCATGAACACTGAAGCTTTCTTT. Protein: CASSFRDVSMNTEAFF.

In its sample, this clonotype is medium-sized. The chain employs TRBV28 and TRBJ2-7; no clear D. Trimming removed 3 bases at V and 2 bases at J, with 14 bases between. Germline CDR1 and CDR2: MDHEN and SYDVKM. The CDR3 runs to 15 residues. CDR3 sequence reads: CASSFYLDPTYEQYF. CDR3 bases: TGTGCCAGCAGTTTCTACCTGGACCCAACCTACGAGCAGTACTTC.

This clonotype was seen at least ten times. The chain is built from TRBV6-5 and TRBJ1-3; D gene unclear. The germline gives CDR1 MNHEY, CDR2 SVGAGI. The V gene lost 5 bases and the J gene lost 3 bases, with 8 bases spanning the gap. This CDR3 contains 13 residues. The CDR3 sequence: CASSPPSGNTIYF. The CDR3 DNA reads as TGTGCCAGCAGTCCCCCGAGTGGAAACACCATATATTTT.

This clonotype was recorded a few times. V usage is TRBV28 and J usage is TRBJ2-5, with D perhaps TRBD2 (6 bases). Trimming left V 1 base short and J 2 bases short, with 17 bases between. The V gene's germline CDR1 is MDHEN and CDR2 SYDVKM. The CDR3 is made up of 17 amino acids. Here the CDR3 DNA reads TGTGCCAGCAGTTTATCCCCCTGGAGGGGATCTCAAGAGACCCAGTACTTC. Its protein product is CASSLSPWRGSQETQYF.

In its sample, this clonotype was seen many times. V and J are TRBV20-1 and TRBJ2-7; 10 bases are a match to TRBD1. The ends lost 5 bases at V and 2 bases at J; junction bases unmatched: 6. Germline V gene sequence: CDR1 DFQATT, CDR2 SNEGSKA (reference sequence). This CDR3 contains 14 residues. The CDR3 is CSAAPGQGTYEQYF. CDR3 DNA sequence: TGCAGTGCTGCACCGGGACAGGGGACCTACGAGCAGTACTTC.

About this clonotype itself: This may stem from a read error, because a much larger clone lies one nucleotide away. The V gene is TRBV5-5, the J gene TRBJ1-5; no clear D gene. From germline, CDR1 is SGHKS and CDR2 YYEKEE (reference sequence). This CDR3 comprises 14 residues. The CDR3: CASSPPPSNQPQRF. CDR3 nucleotides: TGTGCCAGCAGCCCACCCCCGAGCAATCAGCCCCAGCGTTTT. Full variable domain (missing parts from reference TRBV5-5 and TRBJ1-5): DAGVTQSPTHLIKTRGQQVTLRCSPISGHKSVSWYQQVLGQGPQFIFQYYEKEERGRGNFPDRFSARQFPNYSSELNVNALLLGDSALYLCASSPPPSNQPQRFGDGTRLSIL.

This chain uses TRBV28 with TRBJ2-2; D is uncertain. The germline gives CDR1 MDHEN, CDR2 SYDVKM. This CDR3 region has 13 residues. The ends were cut back, 5 bases at V and 12 bases at J, with 16 bases in the middle. The chain's CDR3 is CASSPPLVVKLFF. CDR3 coding DNA: TGTGCCAGCAGTCCCCCCTTAGTTGTGAAGCTGTTTTTT.

This clonotype was counted at least ten times. V and J are TRBV4-1 and TRBJ1-1, with 7 bases lining up with TRBD1. Germline V gives CDR1 MGHRA, CDR2 YSYEKL. This CDR3 is 13 amino acids long. The J segment lost 10 bases and the V segment lost 0 bases, leaving 5 bases of the junction unmatched. The CDR3 loop reads CASSQDQGDRAFF. The CDR3 DNA reads TGCGCCAGCAGCCAAGACCAGGGGGATCGAGCTTTCTTT.

There are many counts of this clonotype. This chain connects TRBV7-9 to TRBJ1-1; TRBD1 is a possible D gene (6 bases). The germline V gene encodes CDR1 SEHNR and CDR2 FQNEAQ (reference sequence). This CDR3 spans 12 amino acids. V lost 4 bases and J 7 bases, leaving 10 bases between the germline ends. The CDR3 sequence: CASSSTGSEAFF. CDR3 nucleotides: TGTGCCAGCAGCTCTACAGGGAGTGAAGCTTTCTTT.

This clonotype was counted a few times. The CDR3 reads CASRAGGAAEAFF. The DNA of the CDR3 is TGTGCCAGCAGGGCCGGGGGCGCGGCTGAAGCTTTCTTT. This rearrangement joins TRBV5-5 to TRBJ1-1; D may be TRBD1 (6 bases). V was shortened by 5 bases and J by 6 bases, with 14 bases between the two germline ends. Germline values: CDR1 SGHKS, CDR2 YYEKEE (reference sequence). CDR3 length: 13 residues.

This clonotype has at least ten counts. The rearrangement links TRBV9 to TRBJ2-5; 12 bases fit TRBD2. V trimming: 0 bases; J trimming: 2 bases; junction bases outside the gene matches: 5. There are 17 residues in the CDR3. Germline CDR1 is SGDLS and CDR2 is YYNGEE. CDR3 protein: CASSVDRLAGGQETQYF. The CDR3 DNA sequence: TGTGCCAGCAGCGTAGATAGGCTAGCGGGGGGGCAAGAGACCCAGTACTTC.

The rearrangement links TRBV2 to TRBJ2-7; D uncertain. V was trimmed by 6 bases and J by 6 bases, leaving 9 bases between them. Per the germline V gene, CDR1 is SNHLY and CDR2 is FYNNEI. The CDR3 is 11 amino acids. The CDR3 loop is CASRQYSEQYF. In nucleotides, the CDR3 is TGTGCCAGCAGGCAGTATAGCGAGCAGTACTTC. The whole variable domain, remainder taken from reference TRBV2 and TRBJ2-7, is EPEVTQTPSHQVTQMGQEVILRCVPISNHLYFYWYRQILGQKVEFLVSFYNNEISEKSEIFDDQFSVERPDGSNFTLKIRSTKLEDSAMYFCASRQYSEQYFGPGTRLTVT.

This clonotype was counted at least ten times. The CDR3: CASSFRREGYEQYF. The CDR3 DNA sequence: TGTGCCAGCAGTTTCCGGAGAGAAGGCTACGAGCAGTACTTC. V gene TRBV6-2 or TRBV6-3 combines with J gene TRBJ2-7; D unresolved. V gave up 4 bases and J gave up 3 bases, with 13 bases separating them. The CDR3 loop spans 14 amino acids. The germline gives CDR1 MNHEY, CDR2 SVGEGT.

In its sample, this clonotype was seen many times. V usage is TRBV12-3 or TRBV12-4 and J usage is TRBJ2-2; the match to TRBD2 covers 10 bases. CDR3 length: 13 amino acids. V was pared by 10 bases and J by 4 bases, with 3 bases of the junction left unmatched. The CDR3 sequence: CAIGLAATGELFF. CDR3 nucleotides: TGTGCCATCGGACTAGCGGCCACCGGGGAGCTGTTTTTT.

In this sample, this clonotype turned up many times. V and J are TRBV4-1 and TRBJ1-1; no reliable D call. Germline V gene lookup returns CDR1 MGHRA and CDR2 YSYEKL. The CDR3 contains 12 residues. Trimming shortened V by 1 base and J by 8 bases, and 8 bases separated the two germline ends. CDR3 region: CASSQVRTEAFF. As DNA, the CDR3 is TGCGCCAGCAGCCAAGTCAGAACCGAAGCTTTCTTT.

At least ten counts were recorded for this clonotype. This sequence joins TRBV6-1 and TRBJ1-2, with a tentative D call TRBD1 (5 bases). CDR3 length equals 15 residues. Trimming pared 0 bases from V and 8 bases from J, leaving 16 bases between. Germline V gene sequence: CDR1 MNHNS, CDR2 SASEGT. CDR3 sequence: CASSEAPRAFGGYTF. CDR3 coding DNA: TGTGCCAGCAGTGAAGCCCCCAGGGCCTTCGGAGGCTACACCTTC.

There are many counts of this clonotype. The V call is TRBV12-3 or TRBV12-4, the J call TRBJ1-1; D perhaps matches TRBD1 (5 bases). The germline V and J ends were trimmed by 3 bases and 8 bases, with 13 bases remaining between them. The CDR3 consists of 13 residues. The CDR3 reads CASSLGLRQEAFF. The CDR3, as DNA: TGTGCCAGCAGTTTGGGTTTGAGACAGGAAGCTTTCTTT.

This clonotype was counted many times. This chain connects TRBV6-6 to TRBJ1-1; tentatively, D is TRBD1 (5 bases). Germline V lookup: CDR1 MNHNY, CDR2 SVGAGI (reference sequence). V lost 2 bases to trimming and J lost 1 base, with 5 bases between them. The CDR3 has 13 amino acids. CDR3 DNA: TGTGCCAGCAGTTACGACAGGAACACTGAAGCTTTCTTT. Its protein is CASSYDRNTEAFF.